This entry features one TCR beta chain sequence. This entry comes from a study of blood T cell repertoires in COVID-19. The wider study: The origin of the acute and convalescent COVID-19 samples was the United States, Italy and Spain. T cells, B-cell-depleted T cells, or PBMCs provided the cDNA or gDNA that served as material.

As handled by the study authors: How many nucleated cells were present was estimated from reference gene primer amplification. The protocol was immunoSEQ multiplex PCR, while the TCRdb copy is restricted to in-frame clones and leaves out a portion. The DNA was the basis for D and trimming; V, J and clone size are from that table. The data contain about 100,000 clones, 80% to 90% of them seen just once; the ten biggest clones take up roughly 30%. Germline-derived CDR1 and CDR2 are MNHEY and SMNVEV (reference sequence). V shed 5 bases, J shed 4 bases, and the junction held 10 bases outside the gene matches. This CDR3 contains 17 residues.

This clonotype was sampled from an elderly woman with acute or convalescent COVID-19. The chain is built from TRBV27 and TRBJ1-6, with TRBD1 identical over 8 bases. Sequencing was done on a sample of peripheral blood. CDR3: CASSLQWDRFYNSPLHF. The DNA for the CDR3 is TGTGCCAGCAGTCTCCAATGGGACAGGTTTTATAATTCACCCCTCCACTTT.